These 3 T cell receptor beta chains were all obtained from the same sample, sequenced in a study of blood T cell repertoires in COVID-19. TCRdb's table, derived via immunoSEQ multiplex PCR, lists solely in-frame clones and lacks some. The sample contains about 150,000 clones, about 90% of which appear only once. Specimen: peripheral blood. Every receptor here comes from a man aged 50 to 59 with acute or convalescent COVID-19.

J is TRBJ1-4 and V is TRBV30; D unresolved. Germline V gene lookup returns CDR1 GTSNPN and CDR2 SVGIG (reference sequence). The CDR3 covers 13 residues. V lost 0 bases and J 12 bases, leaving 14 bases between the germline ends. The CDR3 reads CAWSVITPGELFF. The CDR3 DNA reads TGTGCCTGGAGTGTAATCACCCCAGGTGAACTGTTTTTT.

The CDR3 DNA reads TGTGCCAGCAGCTCACTAGCGGGAGGAAGGGAGAAGAGCACAGATACGCAGTATTTT. Protein sequence: CASSSLAGGREKSTDTQYF. This chain uses TRBV7-9 with TRBJ2-3, with 12 nucleotides matching TRBD2. Germline CDR1 reads SEHNR; CDR2 reads FQNEAQ (reference sequence). J was trimmed by 0 bases and V by 4 bases; bases with no gene match: 11. This CDR3 is 19 amino acids long.

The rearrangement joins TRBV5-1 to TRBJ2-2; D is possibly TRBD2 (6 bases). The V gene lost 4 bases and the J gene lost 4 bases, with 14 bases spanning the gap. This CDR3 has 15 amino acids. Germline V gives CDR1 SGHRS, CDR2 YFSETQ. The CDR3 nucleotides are TGCGCCAGCAGCGACGTCGGGGGATTCACCGGGGAGCTGTTTTTT. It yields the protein CASSDVGGFTGELFF.